A selection of T cell receptor beta chains follows, all from one sample in a study of T cells after yellow fever vaccination. TCRdb re-called the 5' RACE reads through MiXCR, storing one row per CDR3 protein. The repertoire consists of hundreds of thousands of distinct CDR3 sequences, with more than 9% occurring once and the leading ten covering just under 15%. The source was PBMCs, collected on the day of the yellow fever booster vaccination. The receptors derive from a man younger than 45 who received the YFV17D yellow fever vaccine. CDR3s include the opening cysteine and the closing phenylalanine or tryptophan. A D gene is named only where the DNA matches it firmly. Only some rows state a clone size, as once, few, many or a class for expanded clones.

j_call: TRBJ2-1; clone_size: many; v_call: TRBV4-2; d_call: .; cdr3_aa: CASSQDPTSYNEQFF; cdr3_nt: TGTGCCAGCAGCCAAGATCCCACCAGCTACAATGAGCAGTTCTTC
j_call: TRBJ2-1; clone_size: .; v_call: TRBV11-2; d_call: .; cdr3_aa: CASSLGQVPGQFF; cdr3_nt: TGTGCCAGCAGCTTAGGACAGGTCCCGGGGCAGTTCTTC
j_call: TRBJ2-5; clone_size: .; v_call: TRBV23-1; d_call: TRBD1; cdr3_aa: CASSLPLGQAFETQYF; cdr3_nt: TGCGCCAGCAGTCTACCCTTAGGACAGGCCTTCGAGACCCAGTACTTC
j_call: TRBJ2-1; clone_size: .; v_call: TRBV27; d_call: TRBD2; cdr3_aa: CASSLSPGGTYNEQFF; cdr3_nt: TGTGCCAGCAGTTTATCGCCGGGAGGGACCTACAATGAGCAGTTCTTC
j_call: TRBJ2-2; clone_size: few; v_call: TRBV19; d_call: .; cdr3_aa: CASIGMTGELFF; cdr3_nt: TGTGCCAGTATCGGGATGACCGGGGAGCTGTTTTTT
j_call: TRBJ2-1; clone_size: few; v_call: TRBV10-1; d_call: TRBD2; cdr3_aa: CASSQSYGRVYNEQFF; cdr3_nt: TGCGCCAGCAGCCAGTCATACGGGAGGGTCTACAATGAGCAGTTCTTC
j_call: TRBJ2-2; clone_size: .; v_call: TRBV13; d_call: .; cdr3_aa: CASSLGILVGELFF; cdr3_nt: TGTGCCAGCAGCTTAGGTATTTTGGTCGGGGAGCTGTTTTTT
j_call: TRBJ2-5; clone_size: few; v_call: TRBV7-2; d_call: .; cdr3_aa: CASSFLEETQYF; cdr3_nt: TGTGCCAGCAGCTTCCTAGAAGAGACCCAGTACTTC
j_call: TRBJ2-3; clone_size: few; v_call: TRBV7-3; d_call: .; cdr3_aa: CASSSQPGLPSITQYF; cdr3_nt: TGTGCCAGCAGCTCACAACCGGGACTGCCTTCAATTACGCAGTATTTT
j_call: TRBJ1-2; clone_size: many; v_call: TRBV29-1; d_call: .; cdr3_aa: CSATQDSPGGYTF; cdr3_nt: TGCAGCGCAACACAGGATTCCCCCGGTGGCTACACCTTC
j_call: TRBJ2-3; clone_size: .; v_call: TRBV5-6; d_call: .; cdr3_aa: CASTRGAFSTDTQYF; cdr3_nt: TGTGCCAGCACCCGGGGGGCCTTTAGTACAGATACGCAGTATTTT
j_call: TRBJ1-3; clone_size: .; v_call: TRBV6-1; d_call: .; cdr3_aa: CASSEAGSGSSGNTIYF; cdr3_nt: TGTGCCAGCAGTGAAGCAGGGTCCGGATCTTCTGGAAACACCATATATTTT
j_call: TRBJ2-2; clone_size: few; v_call: TRBV5-1; d_call: .; cdr3_aa: CASSLNPGSELFF; cdr3_nt: TGCGCCAGCAGCTTGAACCCGGGGTCGGAGCTGTTTTTT
j_call: TRBJ1-2; clone_size: few; v_call: TRBV6-1; d_call: TRBD1; cdr3_aa: CASTSSRGRTSNYGYTF; cdr3_nt: TGTGCCAGCACCTCTTCCAGGGGGCGGACATCTAACTATGGCTACACCTTC
j_call: TRBJ2-2; clone_size: many; v_call: TRBV7-2; d_call: .; cdr3_aa: CASSYQGSDGELFF; cdr3_nt: TGTGCCAGCAGCTATCAGGGGAGCGACGGGGAGCTGTTTTTT
j_call: TRBJ1-1; clone_size: .; v_call: TRBV29-1; d_call: .; cdr3_aa: CSVGTGGTEAFF; cdr3_nt: TGCAGCGTTGGGACTGGGGGCACTGAAGCTTTCTTT
j_call: TRBJ1-1; clone_size: .; v_call: TRBV6-2/TRBV6-3; d_call: TRBD1; cdr3_aa: CASRLIRTGGMNTEAFF; cdr3_nt: TGTGCCAGCAGATTAATCCGGACAGGAGGAATGAACACTGAAGCTTTCTTT
j_call: TRBJ1-1; clone_size: few; v_call: TRBV6-5; d_call: .; cdr3_aa: CASSHISSGEAFF; cdr3_nt: TGTGCCAGCAGCCATATATCCAGCGGAGAAGCTTTCTTT
j_call: TRBJ2-5; clone_size: few; v_call: TRBV7-4; d_call: TRBD1; cdr3_aa: CASSLVGTGSVIPPIGLYRTQYF; cdr3_nt: TGTGCCAGCAGCTTAGTGGGGACAGGCTCGGTAATTCCTCCCATTGGCCTATACAGGACCCAGTACTTC
j_call: TRBJ2-1; clone_size: few; v_call: TRBV20-1; d_call: .; cdr3_aa: CSARDRSGRSTIIGYNEQFF; cdr3_nt: TGCAGTGCTAGAGATAGGTCAGGGAGGTCGACTATAATAGGCTACAATGAGCAGTTCTTC
j_call: TRBJ2-1; clone_size: .; v_call: TRBV11-2; d_call: TRBD2; cdr3_aa: CASSLWTSGGEQFF; cdr3_nt: TGTGCCAGCAGCTTGTGGACTAGCGGGGGCGAGCAGTTCTTC
j_call: TRBJ2-7; clone_size: .; v_call: TRBV18; d_call: .; cdr3_aa: CASSPLEPGLGANEQYF; cdr3_nt: TGTGCCAGCTCACCCCTTGAACCGGGACTGGGAGCCAACGAGCAGTACTTC
j_call: TRBJ2-3; clone_size: .; v_call: TRBV29-1; d_call: TRBD2; cdr3_aa: CSVFLLAWGGSTDTQYF; cdr3_nt: TGCAGCGTCTTCCTTCTAGCGTGGGGGGGAAGCACAGATACGCAGTATTTT
j_call: TRBJ2-7; clone_size: .; v_call: TRBV29-1; d_call: .; cdr3_aa: CSVEVSPSYEQYF; cdr3_nt: TGCAGCGTTGAAGTCTCACCCTCCTACGAGCAGTACTTC
j_call: TRBJ2-3; clone_size: .; v_call: TRBV25-1; d_call: .; cdr3_aa: CASSESGYMQYF; cdr3_nt: TGTGCCAGCAGTGAATCGGGCTATATGCAGTATTTT
j_call: TRBJ1-1; clone_size: few; v_call: TRBV12-3/TRBV12-4; d_call: .; cdr3_aa: CASSTRRGNTEAFF; cdr3_nt: TGTGCCAGCAGTACACGACGGGGGAACACTGAAGCTTTCTTT
j_call: TRBJ2-3; clone_size: few; v_call: TRBV10-3; d_call: .; cdr3_aa: CAGFRMRTDTQYF; cdr3_nt: TGTGCCGGTTTCCGGATGCGCACAGATACGCAGTATTTT
j_call: TRBJ1-2; clone_size: .; v_call: TRBV20-1; d_call: .; cdr3_aa: CSARGILTGYGYTF; cdr3_nt: TGCAGTGCTAGAGGGATTTTAACAGGCTATGGCTACACCTTC
j_call: TRBJ2-2; clone_size: few; v_call: TRBV15; d_call: .; cdr3_aa: CATSREMRDTGELFF; cdr3_nt: TGTGCCACCAGCAGAGAGATGCGAGACACCGGGGAGCTGTTTTTT
j_call: TRBJ1-4; clone_size: .; v_call: TRBV29-1; d_call: .; cdr3_aa: CSVTGTRGGTNEKLFF; cdr3_nt: TGCAGCGTTACCGGGACAAGAGGTGGAACTAATGAAAAACTGTTTTTT
j_call: TRBJ2-7; clone_size: few; v_call: TRBV4-3; d_call: TRBD1; cdr3_aa: CASSQEGTGVEQYF; cdr3_nt: TGCGCCAGCAGCCAAGAGGGGACAGGGGTCGAGCAGTACTTC
j_call: TRBJ2-1; clone_size: few; v_call: TRBV5-1; d_call: TRBD1; cdr3_aa: CASHQGAVYNEQFF; cdr3_nt: TGCGCCAGCCACCAGGGGGCGGTCTACAATGAGCAGTTCTTC